The 13 T cell receptor beta chains listed next were all sequenced from one sample in a study of blood T cell repertoires in COVID-19 (dated by TCRdb to the early 2020s). The library came from the immunoSEQ multiplex PCR assay. Sourced from immuneACCESS, this table was stored by TCRdb with only in-frame sequences that have V and J called. A share of the clones is absent; for the studies checked, an unresolved V gene accounts for under half, and the remainder has no known explanation. Across this sample there are roughly 260,000 clones, with 80% to 90% seen only once. The top ten clonotypes cover 2.3% of the sample. Source material: peripheral blood. All receptors derive from a woman aged 45-65 years with acute or convalescent COVID-19.

The chain has TRBV6-2 or TRBV6-3 and TRBJ2-1, with TRBD2 identical over 12 bases. Germline CDR1 MNHEY, CDR2 SVGEGT. The junction had 6 bases not matched to a gene; V was cut back by 2 bases and J by 7 bases. This CDR3 comprises 16 residues. The CDR3 here is CASSYRLAGVNNEQFF. CDR3 coding DNA: TGTGCCAGCAGTTACAGACTAGCGGGAGTGAATAATGAGCAGTTCTTC.

The chain uses TRBV18 and TRBJ2-3; maybe TRBD1 (6 bases). The germline V gene encodes CDR1 KGHSH and CDR2 LQKENI. The CDR3 length is 14 residues. The V end lost 6 bases, the J end lost 6 bases, and 16 bases lay between the germline ends. The CDR3 region has the DNA TGTGCCAGCTCGCGAGGGACGAGGGGGGATACGCAGTATTTT. Translating it yields CASSRGTRGDTQYF.

This clone was picked up one time. The V call is TRBV24-1, the J call TRBJ2-7, with D maybe TRBD1 (6 bases). CDR3 length equals 15 residues. CDR1 KGHDR and CDR2 SFDVKD come from the germline V gene. Trimming shortened V by 6 bases and J by 1 base, and 15 bases separated the two germline ends. The DNA for the CDR3 is TGTGCCACCAGTCGCGGCCGGCAGGGGTCCTACGAGCAGTACTTC. This gives the protein CATSRGRQGSYEQYF.

The chain has TRBV7-9 and TRBJ2-7; 9 bases line up with TRBD2. Germline V gene lookup returns CDR1 SEHNR and CDR2 FQNEAQ (reference sequence). The trim removed 5 bases at V and 4 bases at J, leaving 9 bases unmatched. The CDR3 is 15 residues long. The CDR3 sequence: CASSRSGRGSYEQYF. DNA for the CDR3: TGTGCCAGCAGCCGTAGCGGGAGAGGGTCTTACGAGCAGTACTTC.

The chain uses TRBV28 and TRBJ1-1; the D is unclear. Germline V lookup: CDR1 MDHEN, CDR2 SYDVKM. V was clipped by 2 bases and J by 7 bases, with 11 bases between them. This CDR3 has 13 residues. The CDR3: CASSLSQIFEAFF. The CDR3 coding sequence is TGTGCCAGCAGTTTAAGTCAGATCTTTGAAGCTTTCTTT. Drawing the rest from reference TRBV28 and TRBJ1-1, the complete variable domain is DVKVTQSSRYLVKRTGEKVFLECVQDMDHENMFWYRQDPGLGLRLIYFSYDVKMKEKGDIPEGYSVSREKKERFSLILESASTNQTSMYLCASSLSQIFEAFFGQGTRLTVV.

The rearrangement links TRBV29-1 to TRBJ1-1; no firm D call. V was clipped by 3 bases and J by 2 bases, with 10 bases between them. The CDR3 covers 13 residues. The germline V gene encodes CDR1 SQVTM and CDR2 ANQGSEA. This CDR3 is CSVDAATNTEAFF. The CDR3 DNA reads as TGCAGCGTTGATGCGGCTACCAACACTGAAGCTTTCTTT.

The chain recombines TRBV9 with TRBJ1-1; D may be TRBD1 (6 bases). Looked up from germline, CDR1 is SGDLS and CDR2 is YYNGEE. With 4 bases removed from V and 2 bases from J, the gap between germline ends came to 12 bases. The CDR3 loop spans 14 amino acids. CDR3 protein: CASSPRTANTEAFF. The CDR3 DNA sequence: TGTGCCAGCAGCCCACGGACAGCTAACACTGAAGCTTTCTTT.

The chain links TRBV6-5 to TRBJ2-7, with 7 bases matching TRBD1. The CDR3 runs 14 residues. The V segment lost 4 bases and the J segment 2 bases; nucleotides outside the gene matches: 5. Per germline, CDR1 MNHEY and CDR2 SVGAGI. In DNA form, the CDR3 reads TGTGCCAGCAGTTTCAGGGACAGACCCTACGAGCAGTACTTC. Protein: CASSFRDRPYEQYF.

The gene calls are TRBV6-6 and TRBJ2-3, with D possibly being TRBD2 (5 bases). CDR3 length: 16 residues. Germline CDR1 and CDR2: MNHNY and SVGAGI (reference sequence). V lost 5 bases to trimming and J lost 2 bases, with 17 bases between them. This CDR3 is CASSLGSGGPTDTQYF. CDR3 nucleotides: TGTGCCAGCAGTCTTGGTAGTGGAGGTCCCACAGATACGCAGTATTTT.

The gene calls are TRBV29-1 and TRBJ2-7; 8 positions match TRBD1. The CDR3 totals 12 residues. V lost 2 bases and J lost 10; bases outside the gene matches: 7. Germline V lookup: CDR1 SQVTM, CDR2 ANQGSEA. The CDR3 region has the DNA TGCAGCGTTGAAACAGGGGGTCGGGACCAGTACTTC. It yields the protein CSVETGGRDQYF.

V usage is TRBV6-5 and J usage is TRBJ2-7, with D perhaps TRBD2 (5 bases). The CDR3 has 14 amino acids. V lost 0 bases to trimming and J lost 2 bases, with 8 bases between them. In germline, CDR1 is MNHEY, CDR2 SVGAGI. CDR3 protein: CASSYSGSTYEQYF. The CDR3 DNA follows: TGTGCCAGCAGTTACTCGGGGAGTACCTACGAGCAGTACTTC.

The chain couples TRBV14 to TRBJ2-5; D gene ambiguous. The germline V and J ends were trimmed by 3 bases and 1 base, with 12 bases remaining between them. Germline V gives CDR1 SGHDN, CDR2 FVKESK. This CDR3 spans 15 amino acids. CDR3 sequence reads: CASSQRQGGQETQYF. The CDR3, as DNA: TGTGCCAGCAGCCAGCGGCAAGGTGGCCAAGAGACCCAGTACTTC.

This sequence joins TRBV5-1 and TRBJ1-6; D call uncertain. V gave up 2 bases and J gave up 7 bases, with 19 bases separating them. The CDR3 is 17 amino acids. Germline CDR1 reads SGHRS; CDR2 reads YFSETQ. The CDR3 DNA is TGCGCCAGCAGCTTAATTCCGGGTGGCAGTCCCAATTCACCCCTCCACTTT. It yields the protein CASSLIPGGSPNSPLHF.